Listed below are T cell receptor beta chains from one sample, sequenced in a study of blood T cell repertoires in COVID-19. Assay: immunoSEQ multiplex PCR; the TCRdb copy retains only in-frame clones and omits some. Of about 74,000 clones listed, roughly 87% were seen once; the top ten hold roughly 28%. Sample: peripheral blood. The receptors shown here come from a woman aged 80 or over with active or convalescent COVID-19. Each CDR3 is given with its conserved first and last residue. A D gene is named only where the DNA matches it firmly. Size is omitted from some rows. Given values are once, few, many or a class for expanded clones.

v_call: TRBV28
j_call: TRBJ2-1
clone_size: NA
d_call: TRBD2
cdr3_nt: TGTGCCAGCAGTCGACTAGCGGGGGGCGATGAGCAGTTCTTC
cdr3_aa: CASSRLAGGDEQFF

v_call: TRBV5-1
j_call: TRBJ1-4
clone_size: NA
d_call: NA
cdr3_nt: TGCGCCAGCAGACAACAGGGACAAGAAAAACTGTTTTTT
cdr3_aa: CASRQQGQEKLFF

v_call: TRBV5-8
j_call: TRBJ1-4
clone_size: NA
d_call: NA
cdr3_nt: TGTGCCAGCAGCAGACGGATATCAGGGCCGACATTT
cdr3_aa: CASSRRISGPTF

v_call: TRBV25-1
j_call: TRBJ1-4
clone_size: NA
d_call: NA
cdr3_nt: TGTGCCAGCAGTGAATCGGTCAGAGGAGAAAAACTGTTTTTT
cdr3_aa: CASSESVRGEKLFF

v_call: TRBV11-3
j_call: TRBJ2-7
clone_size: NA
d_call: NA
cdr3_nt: TGTGCCAGCAGCCCCCGGGACTCTCAAAACTTC
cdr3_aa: CASSPRDSQNF

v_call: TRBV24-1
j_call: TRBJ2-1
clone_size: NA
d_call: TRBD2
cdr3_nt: TGTGCCACCAGTGATTCTGGGGCCCGGGGGGACAATGAGCAGTTCTTC
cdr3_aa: CATSDSGARGDNEQFF

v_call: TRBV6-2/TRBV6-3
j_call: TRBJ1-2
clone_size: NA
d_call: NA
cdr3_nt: TGTGCCAGCAGTTACTCTTGGGACAAGCTCTATGGCTACACCTTC
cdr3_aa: CASSYSWDKLYGYTF

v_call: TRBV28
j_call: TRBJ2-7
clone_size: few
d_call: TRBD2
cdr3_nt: TGTGCCAGCAGTTTGGGGGGGTTATACGAGCAGTACTTC
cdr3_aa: CASSLGGLYEQYF

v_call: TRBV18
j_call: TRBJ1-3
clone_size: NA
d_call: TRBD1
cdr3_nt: TGTGCCAGCTCACCGGGACAGGGGGCGGCTGGAAACACCATATATTTT
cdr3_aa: CASSPGQGAAGNTIYF

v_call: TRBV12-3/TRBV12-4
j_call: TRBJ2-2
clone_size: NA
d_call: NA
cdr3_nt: TGTGCCAGCAGTCTTACTAGGGGGGAGCTGTTTTTT
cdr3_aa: CASSLTRGELFF

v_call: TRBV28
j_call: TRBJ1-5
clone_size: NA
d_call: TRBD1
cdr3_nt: TGTGCCAGCAGTTTCGACAGGGGGGAAGGACAGCCCCAGCATTTT
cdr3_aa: CASSFDRGEGQPQHF

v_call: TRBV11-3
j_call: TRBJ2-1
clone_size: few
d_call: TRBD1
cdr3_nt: TGTGCCAGCAGCTTTCAGGGGGATGAGCAGTTCTTC
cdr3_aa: CASSFQGDEQFF

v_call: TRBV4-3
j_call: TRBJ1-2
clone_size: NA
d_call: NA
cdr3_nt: TGCGCCAGCAGCCAAGAAGGGCAGGGGTACGGCTACACCTTC
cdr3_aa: CASSQEGQGYGYTF

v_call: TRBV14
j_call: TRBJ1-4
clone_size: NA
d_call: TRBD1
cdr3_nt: TGTGCCAGCAGCCGCCGGGACAGGGGGCGTGAAAAACTGTTTTTT
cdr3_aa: CASSRRDRGREKLFF

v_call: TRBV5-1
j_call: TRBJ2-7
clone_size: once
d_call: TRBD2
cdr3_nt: TGCGCCAGCAAACCTACGGGGGGCTCCTACGAGCAGTACTTC
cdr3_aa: CASKPTGGSYEQYF

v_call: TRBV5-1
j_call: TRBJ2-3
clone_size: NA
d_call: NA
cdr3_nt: TGCGCCAGCAGCTTGGACAGTAGTGGCACAGATACGCAGTATTTT
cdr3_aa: CASSLDSSGTDTQYF

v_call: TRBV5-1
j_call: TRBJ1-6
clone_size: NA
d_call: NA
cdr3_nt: TGCGCCAGCAGCTTGGGTTCAGATAATTCACCCCTCCACTTT
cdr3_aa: CASSLGSDNSPLHF

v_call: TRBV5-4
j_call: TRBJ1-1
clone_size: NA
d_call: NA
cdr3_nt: TGTGCCAGCAGCCCCGGTGTTTTCACTGAAGCTTTCTTT
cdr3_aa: CASSPGVFTEAFF

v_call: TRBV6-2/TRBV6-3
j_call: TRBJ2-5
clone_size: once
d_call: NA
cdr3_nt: TGTGCCAGCAGTTACTCGGGGGCTGGGGCAGCCCAGTACTTC
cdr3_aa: CASSYSGAGAAQYF

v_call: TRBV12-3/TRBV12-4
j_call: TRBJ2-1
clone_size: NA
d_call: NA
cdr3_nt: TGTGCCAGCAGTTTAAAACAGGGAACTGAGCAGTTCTTC
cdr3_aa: CASSLKQGTEQFF

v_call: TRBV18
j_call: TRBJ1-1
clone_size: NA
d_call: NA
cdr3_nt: TGTGCCAGCTCACCCGACAGGACGGCAACTGAAGCTTTCTTT
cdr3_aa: CASSPDRTATEAFF

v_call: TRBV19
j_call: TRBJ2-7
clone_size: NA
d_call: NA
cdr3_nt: TGTGCCAGTAGTATGAGCAGGGTAGGCGAGCAGTACTTC
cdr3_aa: CASSMSRVGEQYF

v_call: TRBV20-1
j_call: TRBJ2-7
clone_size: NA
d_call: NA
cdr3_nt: TGCAGTGCTAGTAGCCCGCGATCTGGGGCCCACGAGCAGTACTTC
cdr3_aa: CSASSPRSGAHEQYF

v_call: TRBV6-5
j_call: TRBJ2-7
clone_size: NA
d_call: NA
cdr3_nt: TGTGCCAGCAGAGATACGGTCCCCGGCGAGCAGTACTTC
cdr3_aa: CASRDTVPGEQYF

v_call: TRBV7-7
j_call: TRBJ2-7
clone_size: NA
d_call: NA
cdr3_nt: TGTGCCAGCAGCTTAGCTAGCGGACCTACCTACGAGCAGTACTTC
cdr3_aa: CASSLASGPTYEQYF

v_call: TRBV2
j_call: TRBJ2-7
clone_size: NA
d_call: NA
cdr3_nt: TGTGCCAGCAGTGATGTTACGGGGTCCTACGAGCAGTACTTC
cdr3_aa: CASSDVTGSYEQYF

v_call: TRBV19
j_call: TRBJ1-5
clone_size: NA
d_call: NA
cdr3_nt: TGTGCCAGTAGTTCCCCAGGGAGGGACAATCAGCCCCAGCATTTT
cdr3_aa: CASSSPGRDNQPQHF

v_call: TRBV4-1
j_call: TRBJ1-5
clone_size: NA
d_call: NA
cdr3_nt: TGCGCCAGCAGCCCGACAGCTTTCTATAGCAATCAGCCCCAGCATTTT
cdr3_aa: CASSPTAFYSNQPQHF

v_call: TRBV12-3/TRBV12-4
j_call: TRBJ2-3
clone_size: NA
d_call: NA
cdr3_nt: TGTGCCAGCAGGACGGGGTCTGCAGATACGCAGTATTTT
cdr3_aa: CASRTGSADTQYF

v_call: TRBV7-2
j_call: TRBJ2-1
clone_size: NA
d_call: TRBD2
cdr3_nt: TGTGCCAGCAGCCACCCTAGCGGGGGATTTTACAATGAGCAGTTCTTC
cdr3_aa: CASSHPSGGFYNEQFF

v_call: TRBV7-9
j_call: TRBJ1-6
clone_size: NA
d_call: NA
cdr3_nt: TGTGCCAGCCGTGGCAGGGGAGAAAGCTCCTATAATTCACCCCTCCACTTT
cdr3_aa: CASRGRGESSYNSPLHF

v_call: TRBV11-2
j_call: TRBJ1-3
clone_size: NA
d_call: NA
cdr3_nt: TGTGCCAGCAGCTTATCCTTGGACAACTCTGGAAACACCATATATTTT
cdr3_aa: CASSLSLDNSGNTIYF

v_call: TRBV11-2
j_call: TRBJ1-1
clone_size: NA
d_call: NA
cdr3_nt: TGTGCCAGCAGCATATACCGGACAGTGAACACTGAAGCTTTCTTT
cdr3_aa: CASSIYRTVNTEAFF

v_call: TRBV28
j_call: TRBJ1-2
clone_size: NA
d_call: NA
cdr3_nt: TGTGCCAGCAGTTGGCAGGGTGATGGCTACACCTTC
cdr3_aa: CASSWQGDGYTF

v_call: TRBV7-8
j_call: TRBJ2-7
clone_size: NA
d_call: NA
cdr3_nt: TGTGCCAGCAGCCAGGCCATGGCAGGCCATAATTTCTACGAGCAGTACTTC
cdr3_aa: CASSQAMAGHNFYEQYF

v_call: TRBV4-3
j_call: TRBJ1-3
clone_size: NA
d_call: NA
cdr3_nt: TGCGCCAGCAGCCGAGAACAGGCCTTCTCTGGAAACACCATATATTTT
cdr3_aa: CASSREQAFSGNTIYF

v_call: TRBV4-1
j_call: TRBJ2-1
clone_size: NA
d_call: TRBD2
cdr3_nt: TGCGCCAGCAGCCGGAGGAGCGGGGGCGCCTTGGGGAATGAGCAGTTCTTC
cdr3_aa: CASSRRSGGALGNEQFF

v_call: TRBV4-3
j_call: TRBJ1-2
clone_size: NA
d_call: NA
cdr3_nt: TGCGCCAGCAGCCAAGTCCTAGACAGGCCGGGAGGTGGCTACACCTTC
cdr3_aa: CASSQVLDRPGGGYTF

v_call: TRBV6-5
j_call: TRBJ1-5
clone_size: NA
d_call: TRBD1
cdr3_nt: TGTGCCTTAAAGACAGGGCCCAGGGATGGGCCCCAGCATTTT
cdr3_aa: CALKTGPRDGPQHF

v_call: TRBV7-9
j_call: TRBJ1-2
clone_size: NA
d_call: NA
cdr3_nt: TGTGCCAGCAGCGTGGCTACCACTACCGTCGACTACACCTTC
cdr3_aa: CASSVATTTVDYTF